The sequence of this TCR beta chain was determined in a study of T cells after yellow fever vaccination. MiXCR, run by TCRdb on the 5' RACE reads, gives a single entry per CDR3 protein. The data show under 300,000 distinct CDR3 sequences, with 6.9% seen just once and approximately 0.85% held by the top ten. In its sample, this clonotype was seen many times. At one end the junction does not follow the germline gene, possibly because of a read error. Germline values: CDR1 MNHNS, CDR2 SASEGT. The CDR3 loop spans 10 amino acids. Sequenced material: CD4+ T cells sorted from PBMCs, taken 15 days after the yellow fever booster vaccination. The receptor was derived from a man aged 25 to 40 who received the YFV17D yellow fever vaccine. V usage is TRBV6-1 and J usage is TRBJ2-5; no firm D call. CDR3 bases: TGTGCCAGCAGCGAAGAGACCCAGTACTTC. Its translation is CASSEETQYF.